Shown below are 20 T cell receptor beta chains from a single sample sequenced in a study of blood T cell repertoires in COVID-19 (dated by TCRdb to about 2020). Library generation was performed with the immunoSEQ multiplex PCR assay. TCRdb obtained this table from immuneACCESS and retained in-frame rearrangements with V and J assigned. These tables miss some clones; where compared with another copy, unresolved V genes account for less than half of the shortfall, and the remainder is unexplained. The sample table holds around 250,000 clones, of which roughly 84% were seen once. Less than 2% of the sample is taken by the ten largest. The sample consisted of peripheral blood. These receptors all stem from a woman in her 40s who had recovered from COVID-19.

CDR3 sequence (DNA): TGTGCCAGCAGTTTCGGCAGGCTGGGGACCCAGTACTTC. It codes for CASSFGRLGTQYF. The rearrangement joins TRBV12-3 or TRBV12-4 to TRBJ2-5; D is uncertain. The CDR3 runs to 13 residues. With 3 bases removed from V and 7 bases from J, the gap between germline ends came to 12 bases.

The chain is built from TRBV19 and TRBJ2-4; possible D gene TRBD2, 5 bases. Germline lookup yields CDR1 LNHDA and CDR2 SQIVND (reference sequence). V lost 6 bases and J lost 0, with 6 bases in between. The CDR3 is 13 residues long. Written as DNA, the CDR3 is TGTGCCAGTAGGGGAGTAGCCAAAAACATTCAGTACTTC. Translating it yields CASRGVAKNIQYF.

This clone was seen more than once but under ten times. V usage is TRBV2 and J usage is TRBJ1-6, with D possibly matching TRBD1 (5 bases). V shed 8 bases and J shed 7 bases, with 15 bases lying between them. Looked up from germline, CDR1 is SNHLY and CDR2 is FYNNEI. CDR3 size: 14 residues. The DNA for the CDR3 is TGTGCCAGCGCCGTCGGGGGATGGAATTCACCCCTCCACTTT. This encodes CASAVGGWNSPLHF.

The chain carries TRBV2 and TRBJ2-1; D is unclear. In germline, CDR1 is SNHLY, CDR2 FYNNEI. The CDR3 spans 14 residues. The V and J ends lost 3 bases and 7 bases respectively, with 13 bases between them. The CDR3 DNA follows: TGTGCCAGCAGTGATCTAACTCCCGGGAATGAGCAGTTCTTC. Translated, it gives CASSDLTPGNEQFF.

CDR3 DNA: TGTGCCAGCAGGAATAGCGGGGGTTACAATGAGCAGTTCTTC. As protein: CASRNSGGYNEQFF. J is TRBJ2-1 and V is TRBV6-5; 9 nucleotides match TRBD2. The length of the CDR3 is 14 residues. CDR1 is MNHEY and CDR2 is SVGAGI in the germline V gene. V lost 6 bases and J lost 4; bases outside the gene matches: 4.

The chain carries TRBV19 and TRBJ1-5; D unclear. This CDR3 region has 14 residues. CDR1 and CDR2 (germline): LNHDA, SQIVND (reference sequence). The V end lost 5 bases, the J end lost 5 bases, and 13 bases lay between the germline ends. CDR3 loop: CASSPRRSDQPQHF. Here the CDR3 DNA reads TGTGCCAGTAGTCCCCGCCGCAGCGATCAGCCCCAGCATTTT. The complete variable domain, with remaining parts taken from reference TRBV19 and TRBJ1-5, reads DGGITQSPKYLFRKEGQNVTLSCEQNLNHDAMYWYRQDPGQGLRLIYYSQIVNDFQKGDIAEGYSVSREKKESFPLTVTSAQKNPTAFYLCASSPRRSDQPQHFGDGTRLSIL.

The chain links TRBV7-9 to TRBJ2-1; no clear D gene. The CDR3 contains 11 residues. The V gene lost 5 bases and the J gene lost 5 bases, with 4 bases spanning the gap. Germline CDR1 and CDR2: SEHNR and FQNEAQ (reference sequence). CDR3 nucleotides: TGTGCCAGCAGCCAGGACAATGAGCAGTTCTTC. Translating gives CASSQDNEQFF.

The chain combines TRBV5-4 with TRBJ2-2; D is undetermined. The length of the CDR3 is 16 residues. From germline, CDR1 is SGHNT and CDR2 YYREEE (reference sequence). V was shortened by 4 bases and J by 0 bases, with 13 bases between the two germline ends. CDR3 DNA sequence: TGTGCCAGCAGCCTCCGGGTGGCACCGAACACCGGGGAGCTGTTTTTT. Translating it yields CASSLRVAPNTGELFF.

This clone was seen repeatedly, ten times or more. The rearrangement uses TRBV6-5 and TRBJ2-7; 7 bases are a match to TRBD1. CDR3 length: 14 residues. The V gene's germline CDR1 is MNHEY and CDR2 SVGAGI. V trimming: 2 bases; J trimming: 7 bases; junction bases outside the gene matches: 8. The CDR3 DNA follows: TGTGCCAGCAGTTACGGGACAGTTAGTTTGGAGCAGTACTTC. Protein sequence: CASSYGTVSLEQYF.

Of note for this clone: A junction boundary mismatches the germline segment, possibly from a read error. CDR3 sequence reads: CASSHGGVF. CDR3 DNA sequence: TGTGCCAGCAGCCACGGAGGGGTCTTC. The chain couples TRBV9 to TRBJ1-2; possibly TRBD1 for D (5 bases). Germline V gene data show CDR1 as SGDLS and CDR2 as YYNGEE. The CDR3 contains 9 residues.

This clone has at least ten counts. The chain is built from TRBV10-2 and TRBJ1-1; TRBD1 might be the D (6 bases). Trimming shortened V by 1 base and J by 4 bases, and 10 bases separated the two germline ends. Looked up from germline, CDR1 is WSHSY and CDR2 is SAAADI. The CDR3 loop spans 14 amino acids. Here the CDR3 reads CASSELGGLTEAFF. CDR3 sequence (DNA): TGCGCCAGCAGTGAGTTGGGGGGGCTCACTGAAGCTTTCTTT.

The CDR3: CASSRGTQETQYF. Here the CDR3 DNA reads TGTGCCAGCAGCAGGGGCACACAAGAGACCCAGTACTTC. The chain combines TRBV2 with TRBJ2-5; TRBD1 is a possible D gene (6 bases). The CDR3 has 13 residues. V lost 6 bases to trimming and J lost 2 bases, with 10 bases between them. Germline CDR1 SNHLY, CDR2 FYNNEI.

The J gene is TRBJ1-6, the V gene TRBV27, with 7 bases that match TRBD1. Germline-derived CDR1 and CDR2 are MNHEY and SMNVEV (reference sequence). Trimming took 3 bases from V and 6 from J; bases not matched to a gene: 5. The CDR3 sequence is 15 residues long. The CDR3 region has the DNA TGTGCCAGCAGTTTGATACGACAGGGTAATTCACCCCTCCACTTT. This encodes CASSLIRQGNSPLHF.

This clone has just a few counts. The chain combines TRBV7-2 with TRBJ1-3; D is unresolved. The CDR3 runs 19 residues. V gave up 1 base and J gave up 1 base, with 20 bases separating them. The germline V gene encodes CDR1 SGHTA and CDR2 FQGNSA. CDR3: CASSLGPPYSGESGNTIYF. The CDR3 nucleotides are TGTGCCAGCAGCTTAGGGCCTCCTTACTCTGGGGAGTCTGGAAACACCATATATTTT.

V and J are TRBV6-5 and TRBJ2-3, with D perhaps TRBD1 (6 bases). The germline V and J ends were trimmed by 0 bases and 2 bases, with 12 bases remaining between them. This CDR3 region has 16 residues. Germline assignment: CDR1 MNHEY and CDR2 SVGAGI. CDR3 loop: CASSYSGGQITDTQYF. CDR3 sequence (DNA): TGTGCCAGCAGTTACTCAGGTGGACAGATCACAGATACGCAGTATTTT.

The chain recombines TRBV27 with TRBJ2-7, with D possibly TRBD1 on 6 matching bases. The CDR3 is 20 amino acids. V dropped 7 bases and J dropped 3 bases, with 34 bases sitting between them. Germline CDR1 is MNHEY and CDR2 is SMNVEV (reference sequence). CDR3 bases: TGTGCCAGCACCATGACAGGCCCTAAAAGGGGTCGGGGTTCTTACTACGAGCAGTACTTC. This codes for CASTMTGPKRGRGSYYEQYF.

The V call is TRBV24-1, the J call TRBJ1-2; the D is unclear. Germline V gene sequence: CDR1 KGHDR, CDR2 SFDVKD. CDR3 size: 13 residues. V was clipped by 5 bases and J by 8 bases, with 14 bases between them. CDR3 bases: TGTGCCACCAGTGGGGCTGACGGCGGGGGCTACACCTTC. Encoded protein: CATSGADGGGYTF.

CDR3 sequence: CASSQANSPLHF. The CDR3 DNA follows: TGTGCCAGCAGCCAAGCTAATTCACCCCTCCACTTT. The rearrangement joins TRBV7-9 to TRBJ1-6, with D uncertain. CDR3 size: 12 residues. V was clipped by 5 bases and J by 6 bases, with 5 bases between them. Germline CDR1 reads SEHNR; CDR2 reads FQNEAQ (reference sequence).

The chain has TRBV11-2 and TRBJ2-1, with TRBD2 identical over 11 bases. From germline, CDR1 is SGHAT and CDR2 FQNNGV. The V and J ends lost 3 bases and 7 bases, in that order; junction bases with no gene match: 5. This CDR3 contains 15 residues. The CDR3 spells CASSFLAGGGNEQFF. The CDR3, as DNA: TGTGCCAGCAGCTTTCTAGCGGGGGGAGGAAATGAGCAGTTCTTC.

There are a few counts of this clone. The rearrangement joins TRBV2 to TRBJ1-3; unclear D gene. Germline V gene data show CDR1 as SNHLY and CDR2 as FYNNEI. CDR3 length: 13 residues. Deletions cut 4 bases from V and 7 bases from J, with 11 bases between. The CDR3: CASSVEGFNTIYF. The DNA of the CDR3 is TGTGCCAGCAGTGTCGAGGGATTCAACACCATATATTTT. The full variable domain, its missing parts supplied by reference TRBV2 and TRBJ1-3, is EPEVTQTPSHQVTQMGQEVILRCVPISNHLYFYWYRQILGQKVEFLVSFYNNEISEKSEIFDDQFSVERPDGSNFTLKIRSTKLEDSAMYFCASSVEGFNTIYFGEGSWLTVV.